The 2 T cell receptor beta chains below all came from one sample that was sequenced in a study of cytotoxic CD8 clonotypes in ibrutinib-treated CLL. Sequencing was performed with immunoSEQ multiplex PCR; in TCRdb, only in-frame clones are kept and a portion is missing. Found here are more than 140,000 clones, 77% of them singletons; the top ten hold around 30%. The sequenced sample was PBMCs, obtained after 12 months of ibrutinib treatment. Receptor source: a human donor with chronic lymphocytic leukemia.

This sequence joins TRBV6-5 and TRBJ1-1, with a tentative D call TRBD1 (6 bases). The V gene lost 5 bases and the J gene lost 2 bases, with 12 bases spanning the gap. The CDR3 runs to 14 residues. Germline V CDR1 and CDR2: MNHEY, SVGAGI. CDR3 amino acids: CASSRGQQNTEAFF. The CDR3 DNA is TGTGCCAGCAGTCGGGGACAACAAAACACTGAAGCTTTCTTT.

The rearrangement joins TRBV20-1 to TRBJ2-5; D not certain. CDR3 length equals 11 residues. The germline V gene encodes CDR1 DFQATT and CDR2 SNEGSKA (reference sequence). V lost 0 bases and J lost 5, with 4 bases in between. The DNA of the CDR3 is TGCAGTGCTAGAGAGGTGGAGACCCAGTACTTC. As protein: CSAREVETQYF.